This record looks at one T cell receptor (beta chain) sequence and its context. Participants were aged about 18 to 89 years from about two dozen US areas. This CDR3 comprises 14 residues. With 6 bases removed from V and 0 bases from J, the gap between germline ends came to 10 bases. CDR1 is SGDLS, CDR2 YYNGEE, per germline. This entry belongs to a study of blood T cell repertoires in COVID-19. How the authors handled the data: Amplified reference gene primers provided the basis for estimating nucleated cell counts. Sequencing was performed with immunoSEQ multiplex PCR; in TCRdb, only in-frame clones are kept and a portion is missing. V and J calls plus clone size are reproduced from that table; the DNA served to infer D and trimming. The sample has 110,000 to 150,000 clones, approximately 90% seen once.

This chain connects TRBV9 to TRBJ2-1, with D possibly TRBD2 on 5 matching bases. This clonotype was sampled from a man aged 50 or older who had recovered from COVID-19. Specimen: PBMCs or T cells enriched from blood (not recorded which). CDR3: CASTLAASYNEQFF. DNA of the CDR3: TGTGCCAGCACCCTAGCAGCCTCCTACAATGAGCAGTTCTTC.